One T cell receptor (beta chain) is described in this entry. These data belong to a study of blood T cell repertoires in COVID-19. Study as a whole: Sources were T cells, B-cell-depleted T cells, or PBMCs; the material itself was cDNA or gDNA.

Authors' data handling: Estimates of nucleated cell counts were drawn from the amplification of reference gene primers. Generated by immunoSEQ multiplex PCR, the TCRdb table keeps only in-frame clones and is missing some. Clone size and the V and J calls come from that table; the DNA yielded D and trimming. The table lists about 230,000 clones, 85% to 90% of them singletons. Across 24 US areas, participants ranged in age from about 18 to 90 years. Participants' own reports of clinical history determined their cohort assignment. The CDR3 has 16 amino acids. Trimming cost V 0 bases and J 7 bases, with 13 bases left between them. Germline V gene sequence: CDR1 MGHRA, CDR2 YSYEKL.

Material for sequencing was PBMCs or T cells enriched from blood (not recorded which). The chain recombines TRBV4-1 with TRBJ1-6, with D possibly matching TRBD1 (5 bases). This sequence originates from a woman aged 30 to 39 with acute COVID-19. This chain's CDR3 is CASSQDPAAGNSPLHF. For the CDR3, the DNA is TGCGCCAGCAGCCAAGATCCGGCGGCAGGGAATTCACCCCTCCACTTT.